This T cell receptor beta chain was documented in a study of T cell responses to AZD1222 COVID-19 vaccine. To note about this clone: What it binds is unknown.

Overall study results and limits: Dominant at 160-218 and 743-854, vaccine-associated CD4 TCRs also spanned spike. Spike-specific TCR breadth rose after two AZD1222 doses, and depth rose as well.

V gave up 10 bases and J gave up 9 bases; unmatched junction bases: 11. Germline CDR1 is MDHEN and CDR2 is SYDVKM. CDR3 length equals 13 residues. The data were produced by immunoSEQ multiplex PCR, yet TCRdb's version contains in-frame clones alone and is incomplete. The repertoire holds approximately 150,000 clones, with roughly 87% as singletons. The source of this sequence is an adult who received the AZD1222 COVID-19 vaccine. This rearrangement joins TRBV28 to TRBJ2-7; 11 nucleotides agree with TRBD2. The sequences come from peripheral blood, collected 28 days after the second AZD1222 dose. The CDR3 nucleotides are TGTGCCATCGAGAGAACCGGGACTAGCGGGCAGTACTTC. The encoded protein is CAIERTGTSGQYF.